This T cell receptor (beta chain) was found in a study of neoadjuvant anti-PD-1 for oral cavity cancer. Study-wide background: Non-progressing patients received a fourth nivolumab dose near day 43, then surgery on days 50-56.

The table came from immunoSEQ multiplex PCR; TCRdb's copy has only in-frame clones and leaves some out. Among 11,000 to 15,000 clones listed, roughly 77% were seen once. The time point was: after neoadjuvant nivolumab, at surgical resection. CDR1 and CDR2 (germline): SEHNR, FQNEAQ (reference sequence). This CDR3 is 11 amino acids long. Deletions cut 3 bases from V and 3 bases from J, with 2 bases between. Sequencing was performed on PBMCs, taken after nivolumab (anti-PD-1) treatment. V usage is TRBV7-9 and J usage is TRBJ1-1; no definite D call. This TCR derives from a person between 35 and 79 years old with oral cavity squamous cell carcinoma. The CDR3 protein is CASSFDTEAFF. Here the CDR3 DNA reads TGTGCCAGCAGCTTTGACACTGAAGCTTTCTTT.